Listed below are T cell receptor beta chains from one sample, sequenced in a study of T cell repertoires and leukemia-associated antigens. Their antigens remain unidentified. TCRdb re-analysed the 5' RACE reads in MiXCR, keeping a single row per CDR3 protein. Of roughly 10,000 distinct CDR3 sequences in the sample, roughly 43% were seen once. The sequenced sample consisted of CD3+ T cells sorted from blood and cultured. Source of these receptors: a female donor in good health. The CDR3 runs from the conserved cysteine through the conserved F or W. A D gene is named only where the DNA matches it firmly. Size tells how often a clone was seen (once, few, many) or the class of an expanded clone, and some rows leave it out.

j_call: TRBJ2-2; v_call: TRBV12-3/TRBV12-4; d_call: .; clone_size: .; cdr3_aa: CASRPTAKELFF; cdr3_nt: TGTGCCAGCAGGCCGACTGCGAAGGAGCTGTTTTTT
j_call: TRBJ2-1; v_call: TRBV7-2; d_call: TRBD2; clone_size: few; cdr3_aa: CASSPGGSYNEQFF; cdr3_nt: TGTGCCAGCAGCCCCGGGGGGTCCTACAATGAGCAGTTCTTC
j_call: TRBJ2-7; v_call: TRBV24-1; d_call: .; clone_size: few; cdr3_aa: CATSDQVTYEQYF; cdr3_nt: TGTGCCACCAGTGACCAGGTAACCTACGAGCAGTACTTC
j_call: TRBJ2-7; v_call: TRBV5-1; d_call: .; clone_size: .; cdr3_aa: CASSPGSSTYEQYF; cdr3_nt: TGCGCCAGCAGCCCGGGGTCCTCAACCTACGAGCAGTACTTC
j_call: TRBJ2-7; v_call: TRBV20-1; d_call: .; clone_size: medium-sized; cdr3_aa: CSARDYSGSVHEQYF; cdr3_nt: TGCAGTGCTAGAGATTACTCAGGGTCCGTCCACGAGCAGTACTTC
j_call: TRBJ2-7; v_call: TRBV14; d_call: TRBD1; clone_size: .; cdr3_aa: CASSRRDSYEQYF; cdr3_nt: TGTGCCAGCAGCCGCCGGGACAGCTACGAGCAGTACTTC
j_call: TRBJ2-4; v_call: TRBV20-1; d_call: .; clone_size: .; cdr3_aa: CSAMSPDGRNIQYF; cdr3_nt: TGCAGTGCTATGTCCCCTGACGGGCGAAACATTCAGTACTTC
j_call: TRBJ2-4; v_call: TRBV11-2; d_call: .; clone_size: .; cdr3_aa: CASSDPLAKNIQYF; cdr3_nt: TGTGCCAGCAGCGATCCTTTAGCCAAAAACATTCAGTACTTC
j_call: TRBJ2-7; v_call: TRBV5-1; d_call: TRBD1; clone_size: medium-sized; cdr3_aa: CASSHGQGYEQYF; cdr3_nt: TGCGCCAGCAGCCATGGACAGGGCTACGAGCAGTACTTC
j_call: TRBJ2-7; v_call: TRBV7-9; d_call: .; clone_size: .; cdr3_aa: CASSSRQEGYEQHF; cdr3_nt: TGTGCCAGCAGCTCCCGGCAGGAGGGCTACGAGCAGCACTTC
j_call: TRBJ2-7; v_call: TRBV4-2; d_call: .; clone_size: medium-sized; cdr3_aa: CASSQEGAGISHYEQYF; cdr3_nt: TGTGCCAGCAGCCAAGAAGGGGCGGGAATCTCCCACTACGAGCAGTACTTC
j_call: TRBJ1-3; v_call: TRBV19; d_call: .; clone_size: many; cdr3_aa: CASRRGNTIYF; cdr3_nt: TGTGCCAGTCGGCGAGGAAACACCATATATTTT
j_call: TRBJ2-1; v_call: TRBV7-9; d_call: TRBD2; clone_size: medium-sized; cdr3_aa: CASSLASSGGSSYNEQFF; cdr3_nt: TGTGCCAGCAGCTTAGCTTCTAGCGGGGGAAGCTCCTACAATGAGCAGTTCTTC
j_call: TRBJ2-2; v_call: TRBV28; d_call: TRBD1; clone_size: .; cdr3_aa: CASSSEQGTRNTGELSF; cdr3_nt: TGTGCCAGCAGTTCAGAACAGGGGACAAGGAACACCGGGGAGTTGTCTTTT
j_call: TRBJ2-4; v_call: TRBV4-1; d_call: TRBD2; clone_size: medium-sized; cdr3_aa: CASSQSGREAKNIQYF; cdr3_nt: TGCGCCAGCAGCCAAAGCGGGAGGGAAGCCAAAAACATTCAGTACTTC
j_call: TRBJ1-2; v_call: TRBV7-6; d_call: TRBD1; clone_size: hyperexpanded; cdr3_aa: CASSLSAGGNNYGYTF; cdr3_nt: TGTGCCAGCAGCTTATCTGCAGGGGGCAATAACTATGGCTACACCTTC
j_call: TRBJ2-5; v_call: TRBV2; d_call: TRBD2; clone_size: many; cdr3_aa: CASSIQAGGPIRTQYF; cdr3_nt: TGTGCCAGCAGTATTCAGGCGGGAGGGCCCATTAGGACCCAGTACTTC
j_call: TRBJ2-7; v_call: TRBV6-1; d_call: .; clone_size: .; cdr3_aa: CASSDQGTPREQYF; cdr3_nt: TGTGCCAGCAGTGACCAGGGTACCCCGAGGGAGCAGTACTTC
j_call: TRBJ1-6; v_call: TRBV27; d_call: TRBD1; clone_size: many; cdr3_aa: CASSQGSDRGFPPLHF; cdr3_nt: TGTGCCAGCAGCCAAGGGTCGGACAGGGGGTTTCCACCCCTCCACTTT
j_call: TRBJ2-7; v_call: TRBV6-6; d_call: .; clone_size: many; cdr3_aa: CASSYSAYEQYF; cdr3_nt: TGTGCCAGCAGTTATTCGGCGTACGAGCAGTACTTC
j_call: TRBJ2-1; v_call: TRBV4-3; d_call: .; clone_size: once; cdr3_aa: CAGSQDRASVTYNEQFF; cdr3_nt: TGCGCCGGCAGCCAAGATCGGGCTAGCGTAACCTACAATGAGCAGTTCTTC
j_call: TRBJ2-3; v_call: TRBV10-3; d_call: .; clone_size: .; cdr3_aa: CAGGGIRDTDTQYF; cdr3_nt: TGTGCCGGAGGGGGCATCAGGGACACAGATACGCAGTATTTT
j_call: TRBJ2-7; v_call: TRBV4-2; d_call: .; clone_size: .; cdr3_aa: CASGQDPATKNYEQYF; cdr3_nt: TGTGCCAGCGGCCAAGACCCTGCGACAAAGAACTACGAGCAGTACTTC
j_call: TRBJ2-7; v_call: TRBV29-1; d_call: TRBD2; clone_size: few; cdr3_aa: CSVLAGAEQYF; cdr3_nt: TGCAGCGTTCTAGCGGGAGCCGAGCAGTACTTC
j_call: TRBJ1-3; v_call: TRBV12-3/TRBV12-4; d_call: .; clone_size: few; cdr3_aa: CASSGWVSGNTIYF; cdr3_nt: TGTGCCAGCAGCGGCTGGGTCTCTGGAAACACCATATATTTT
j_call: TRBJ2-4; v_call: TRBV7-2; d_call: TRBD1; clone_size: .; cdr3_aa: CASSLGTGKNIQYF; cdr3_nt: TGTGCCAGCAGCTTAGGGACAGGGAAAAACATTCAGTACTTC
j_call: TRBJ1-2; v_call: TRBV12-3/TRBV12-4; d_call: .; clone_size: .; cdr3_aa: CASTPGLGYTF; cdr3_nt: TGTGCCAGCACCCCCGGCCTTGGCTACACCTTC
j_call: TRBJ2-7; v_call: TRBV25-1; d_call: .; clone_size: few; cdr3_aa: CASADRRETYEQYF; cdr3_nt: TGTGCCAGCGCGGATCGGAGAGAAACTTACGAGCAGTACTTC
j_call: TRBJ1-4; v_call: TRBV4-1; d_call: .; clone_size: many; cdr3_aa: CASSPAPGDEKLFF; cdr3_nt: TGCGCCAGCAGTCCCGCACCGGGGGATGAAAAACTGTTTTTT
j_call: TRBJ1-3; v_call: TRBV20-1; d_call: TRBD1; clone_size: .; cdr3_aa: CSASPGQGLGNTIYF; cdr3_nt: TGCAGTGCTAGCCCGGGACAGGGGCTCGGAAACACCATATATTTT
j_call: TRBJ2-5; v_call: TRBV13; d_call: .; clone_size: few; cdr3_aa: CASSLRAPPSQETQYF; cdr3_nt: TGTGCCAGCAGCCTCCGGGCCCCCCCATCACAAGAGACCCAGTACTTC
j_call: TRBJ2-5; v_call: TRBV7-2; d_call: .; clone_size: many; cdr3_aa: CASSPRWGGAGETQYF; cdr3_nt: TGTGCCAGCAGCCCTAGATGGGGGGGCGCAGGGGAGACCCAGTACTTC
j_call: TRBJ2-7; v_call: TRBV20-1; d_call: .; clone_size: many; cdr3_aa: CSARDLTSYEQYF; cdr3_nt: TGCAGTGCTAGAGATCTTACCTCCTACGAGCAGTACTTC
j_call: TRBJ1-2; v_call: TRBV20-1; d_call: .; clone_size: few; cdr3_aa: CSARDTGHHGYTF; cdr3_nt: TGCAGTGCTAGAGATACAGGGCACCATGGCTACACCTTC
j_call: TRBJ1-5; v_call: TRBV19; d_call: .; clone_size: many; cdr3_aa: CATAASNQPQHF; cdr3_nt: TGTGCCACCGCAGCGAGCAATCAGCCCCAGCATTTT
j_call: TRBJ2-7; v_call: TRBV20-1; d_call: .; clone_size: .; cdr3_aa: CSARGDSYEQYF; cdr3_nt: TGCAGTGCTAGGGGGGACTCCTACGAGCAGTACTTC